The entry below describes one T cell receptor beta chain. Its matching antigen is unknown. This entry comes from a study of T-cell memory formation after mild COVID-19. Overall study findings and caveats: Clones that contracted clustered mainly in CM and EM if CD4+ and in EMRA if CD8+. Memory cells collected pre-infection included some clones that later responded, suggesting cross-reactive memory joined.

The CDR3 has 14 residues. V lost 6 bases, J lost 0 bases, and 9 bases lay in between. In germline, CDR1 is LGHNA, CDR2 YNFKEQ. TCRdb reanalysed the 5' RACE reads using MiXCR and keeps one entry per CDR3 protein. The sample comprises some 190,000 distinct CDR3 sequences, about a sixth of which are singletons, and roughly 2.4% rests with the top ten. This chain uses TRBV4-2 with TRBJ2-1; TRBD2 is a possible D gene (5 bases). This clonotype originated in an adult woman who had mild COVID-19 (a few samples of this study predate the infection). Cell type and time point are not known. Sample: PBMCs or a T cell subset sorted from them (not recorded which). The CDR3 protein is CASSKRFSYNEQFF. The CDR3 DNA reads as TGTGCCAGCAGTAAGCGGTTCTCCTACAATGAGCAGTTCTTC.